This T cell receptor beta chain is from a study of metastatic and nonmetastatic thyroid tumors. Study as a whole: Repertoire comparisons spanned blood and tumor or nodule tissue from malignant and benign thyroid patients. Study results and caveats: Across blood and tumor, TCR beta diversity in malignant thyroid tumors was reportedly significantly higher than in benign nodules.

Thyroid surgery had not been preceded by any treatment in any patient. With respect to this clone: Its antigen remains unknown.

Methods used by the authors: Clinicopathological groups differed in CDR3, with these differences serving to build a distant-metastasis classifier for papillary thyroid cancer. TCRdb re-clonotyped the PCR reads through MiXCR. Here the V and J calls rest on TCRdb's processing, not on the authors' analysis. The data hold 35,000 to 40,000 clones, with 25% to 30% observed a single time. The sample was blood. The sequence derives from a male donor with papillary thyroid cancer or a benign thyroid nodule (not recorded which). Some clones in this sample may be carry-over from other donors' samples.

This chain's CDR3 is CSAHRGRDEQFF. The CDR3 DNA follows: TGCAGTGCCCACAGGGGGAGGGATGAGCAGTTCTTC. V usage is TRBV20-1 and J usage is TRBJ2-1, with D maybe TRBD1 (8 bases). CDR1 DFQATT and CDR2 SNEGSKA come from the germline V gene (reference sequence). The CDR3 covers 12 residues. The germline V and J ends were trimmed by 6 bases and 8 bases, with 14 bases remaining between them.